Listed below are T cell receptor beta chains from one sample, sequenced in a study of cytomegalovirus exposure and HLA in healthy donors. TCRdb's table, derived via immunoSEQ multiplex PCR, lists solely in-frame clones and lacks some. Here the sample spans 130,000 to 150,000 clones, about 72% being singletons. The sequencing input was PBMCs. The receptor set was obtained from a middle-aged man in good health and CMV-seronegative. Each CDR3 is given with its conserved first and last residue. A D gene is named only where the DNA matches it firmly. The size field is filled for only some rows; it gives once, few, many or a size class.

TRBJ2-7 TRBD1 . TRBV13 CASSSGQVGAYEQYF TGTGCCAGCAGCTCCGGACAGGTGGGGGCCTACGAGCAGTACTTC
TRBJ2-4 TRBD1 . TRBV7-9 CASSSLSTGGSNIQYF TGTGCCAGCAGCTCCCTCTCGACAGGGGGCTCAAACATTCAGTACTTC
TRBJ1-1 TRBD1 . TRBV5-6 CASSLGTGGTEAFF TGTGCCAGCAGCTTAGGTACAGGGGGCACTGAAGCTTTCTTT
TRBJ1-1 . . TRBV2 CASSVNGMNTEAFF TGTGCCAGCAGTGTAAACGGGATGAACACTGAAGCTTTCTTT
TRBJ2-1 . . TRBV4-1 CASSQDRAAGINEQFF TGCGCCAGCAGCCAAGATCGGGCGGCGGGAATAAATGAGCAGTTCTTC
TRBJ2-7 . . TRBV15 CATSRDTPGEQYF TGTGCCACCAGCAGAGATACCCCCGGCGAGCAGTACTTC
TRBJ2-3 TRBD2 . TRBV7-6 CASSLVIGTSGGGTDTQYF TGTGCCAGCAGCTTAGTTATCGGGACTAGCGGGGGGGGCACAGATACGCAGTATTTT
TRBJ1-1 . . TRBV5-1 CASSRTVERGTEAFF TGCGCCAGCAGCAGGACAGTCGAGCGAGGGACTGAAGCTTTCTTT
TRBJ2-3 . . TRBV19 CASSIWPRTDTQYF TGTGCCAGTAGTATATGGCCCCGCACAGATACGCAGTATTTT
TRBJ1-5 TRBD1 . TRBV5-1 CASSLETRGQPQHF TGCGCCAGCAGCTTGGAAACCAGGGGGCAGCCCCAGCATTTT
TRBJ1-5 TRBD1 . TRBV7-9 CARQRLGDRHIKPQHF TGTGCCCGACAAAGGTTAGGGGACAGGCATATCAAGCCCCAGCATTTT
TRBJ1-5 . few TRBV6-4 CASRGLNYSNQPQHF TGTGCCAGCAGAGGACTGAATTATAGCAATCAGCCCCAGCATTTT
TRBJ1-2 . few TRBV6-5 CASSKLLQGGSGYTF TGTGCCAGCAGCAAACTACTACAGGGAGGGAGTGGCTACACCTTC
TRBJ1-1 . . TRBV5-1 CASSQFFMNTEAFF TGCGCCAGCAGCCAGTTTTTCATGAACACTGAAGCTTTCTTT
TRBJ1-1 . . TRBV18 CASSPRGGGDTEAFF TGTGCCAGCTCCCCAAGGGGAGGGGGGGACACTGAAGCTTTCTTT
TRBJ2-7 TRBD2 . TRBV14 CASSHAAGGPGQYF TGTGCCAGCAGCCACGCAGCGGGAGGGCCGGGGCAGTACTTC
TRBJ1-3 TRBD1 . TRBV10-3 CAISESSFPGGGNTIYF TGTGCCATCAGTGAGTCGAGTTTCCCAGGGGGTGGAAACACCATATATTTT
TRBJ2-2 . . TRBV4-1 CASSLKSLEFTGELFF TGCGCCAGCAGCCTTAAGTCACTGGAGTTCACCGGGGAGCTGTTTTTT
TRBJ2-5 . . TRBV29-1 CSVPDRTGWETQYF TGCAGCGTTCCCGACCGCACAGGGTGGGAGACCCAGTACTTC
TRBJ2-1 . . TRBV9 CASSVAAYPNEQFF TGTGCCAGCAGCGTAGCTGCCTACCCCAATGAGCAGTTCTTC
TRBJ1-5 TRBD1 . TRBV6-6 CASSGPTGGNSQPQHF TGTGCCAGCAGTGGCCCAACAGGGGGCAATAGTCAGCCCCAGCATTTT
TRBJ1-1 . . TRBV7-6 CASSPVAGANTEAFF TGTGCCAGCAGCCCTGTGGCAGGGGCAAACACTGAAGCTTTCTTT
TRBJ2-4 . . TRBV5-1 CASSLVGGVAKNIQYF TGCGCCAGCAGCTTGGTGGGAGGAGTAGCCAAAAACATTCAGTACTTC
TRBJ2-7 TRBD2 . TRBV2 CASTPGLADTYEQYF TGTGCCAGCACCCCCGGACTAGCGGATACCTACGAGCAGTACTTC
TRBJ2-1 TRBD1 few TRBV4-1 CASSQPDRVSYNEQFF TGCGCCAGCAGCCAACCCGACAGGGTCTCCTACAATGAGCAGTTCTTC
TRBJ2-7 . few TRBV27 CASSPTAGVNEQYF TGTGCCAGCAGTCCGACCGCCGGGGTAAACGAGCAGTACTTC
TRBJ2-7 TRBD2 . TRBV7-9 CSSSLGLAGEVRSYEQYF TGTTCCAGCAGCTTAGGGCTAGCGGGAGAGGTGAGATCCTACGAGCAGTACTTC
TRBJ1-2 . . TRBV2 CASMAPTSGYTF TGTGCCAGCATGGCCCCAACCTCTGGCTACACCTTC
TRBJ2-3 . . TRBV5-1 CASSFSAHTDTQYF TGCGCCAGCAGCTTTAGCGCACACACAGATACGCAGTATTTT
TRBJ2-2 . few TRBV5-1 CASSLVLATNTGELFF TGCGCCAGCAGCTTGGTGCTAGCTACGAACACCGGGGAGCTGTTTTTT
TRBJ2-2 . few TRBV19 CASSRGRQASGELFF TGTGCCAGTAGTAGGGGAAGACAGGCTTCCGGGGAGCTGTTTTTT
TRBJ1-6 . . TRBV19 CASSSTGLGSPLHF TGTGCCAGTAGTTCAACAGGGTTGGGATCACCCCTCCACTTT
TRBJ1-2 . . TRBV10-3 CAISAGLRDGYTF TGTGCCATCAGTGCGGGGTTGAGGGATGGCTACACCTTC
TRBJ1-5 . . TRBV19 CASSIRGPGF TGTGCCAGTAGTATCAGAGGCCCCGGCTTT
TRBJ1-1 . . TRBV7-6 CASSQPGAPDTEAFF TGTGCCAGCAGCCAACCGGGAGCCCCTGACACTGAAGCTTTCTTT
TRBJ2-7 . . TRBV4-2 CASSRARDRRGQYF TGTGCCAGCAGCCGCGCGAGGGACCGCAGGGGGCAGTACTTC
TRBJ1-2 TRBD1 . TRBV6-5 CASTTGGIYGYTF TGTGCCAGCACGACAGGGGGAATCTATGGCTACACCTTC
TRBJ2-7 . . TRBV10-3 CAIRDNSYEQYF TGTGCCATCAGAGACAACTCCTACGAGCAGTACTTC
TRBJ1-1 TRBD1 few TRBV28 CASSPGQGITAFF TGTGCCAGCAGTCCAGGACAGGGAATAACCGCTTTCTTT
TRBJ1-2 TRBD1 . TRBV7-2 CASSNPGQVYGYTF TGTGCCAGCAGCAACCCGGGACAGGTCTATGGCTACACCTTC
TRBJ2-7 TRBD1 . TRBV10-3 CAISMDRGGYEQYF TGTGCCATCAGTATGGACAGGGGCGGCTACGAGCAGTACTTC
TRBJ2-7 . . TRBV28 CASSLWEQESYEQYF TGTGCCAGCAGTTTATGGGAACAGGAGAGCTACGAGCAGTACTTC
TRBJ1-6 . . TRBV27 CASSLSPGMGNSPLHF TGTGCCAGCAGTTTATCTCCAGGGATGGGAAATTCACCCCTCCACTTT
TRBJ2-7 TRBD2 few TRBV28 CASSPYRVAGGGVYEQYF TGTGCCAGCAGCCCATATCGAGTAGCGGGAGGGGGGGTGTACGAGCAGTACTTC
TRBJ2-1 . . TRBV11-2 CASSLGRSDGFEQFF TGTGCCAGCAGCTTAGGTCGCTCAGATGGTTTTGAGCAGTTCTTC
TRBJ1-1 TRBD1 . TRBV5-1 CASSVTGVGTEAFF TGCGCCAGCAGCGTTACAGGGGTTGGCACTGAAGCTTTCTTT
TRBJ2-2 TRBD1 . TRBV4-1 CASSQRTGSTGELFF TGCGCCAGCAGCCAAAGGACAGGAAGCACCGGGGAGCTGTTTTTT
TRBJ1-4 . . TRBV29-1 CSVNPRVMNEKLFF TGCAGCGTTAACCCCAGGGTAATGAATGAAAAACTGTTTTTT
TRBJ2-4 TRBD1 . TRBV28 CASSPGQGLKLAKNIQYF TGTGCCAGCAGTCCGGGACAGGGGCTAAAACTAGCCAAAAACATTCAGTACTTC
TRBJ1-1 TRBD1 . TRBV4-1 CASSLQGAPWDTEAFF TGCGCCAGCAGCTTACAGGGGGCCCCCTGGGACACTGAAGCTTTCTTT
TRBJ1-4 . . TRBV29-1 CSVAYRAGEKLFF TGCAGCGTTGCCTACAGGGCAGGGGAAAAACTGTTTTTT